These 20 T cell receptor beta chains share one sample of origin, sequenced in a study of blood T cell repertoires in COVID-19. Sequencing used immunoSEQ multiplex PCR; TCRdb keeps in-frame clones, though not all of them. The table shows around 86,000 clones, with about 85% occurring only once. Sequenced sample: peripheral blood. The receptors shown here come from a human donor in a cohort sampled during active COVID-19.

J is TRBJ2-7 and V is TRBV9, with a tentative D call TRBD2 (6 bases). This CDR3 comprises 16 residues. V was trimmed by 0 bases and J by 0 bases, leaving 13 bases between them. Per germline, CDR1 SGDLS and CDR2 YYNGEE. The DNA of the CDR3 is TGTGCCAGCAGCGTAGGCCCGGGGGTTAGCTCCTACGAGCAGTACTTC. This translates into CASSVGPGVSSYEQYF. The full variable domain, rest sourced from reference TRBV9 and TRBJ2-7, is DSGVTQTPKHLITATGQRVTLRCSPRSGDLSVYWYQQSLDQGLQFLIQYYNGEERAKGNILERFSAQQFPDLHSELNLSSLELGDSALYFCASSVGPGVSSYEQYFGPGTRLTVT.

The chain links TRBV12-5 to TRBJ1-2; 9 positions match TRBD1. The germline V gene has CDR1 LGHNT and CDR2 FRNRAP. V lost 4 bases, J lost 4 bases, and 13 bases stayed unmatched. The CDR3 length is 17 residues. This chain's CDR3 is CASGSSGQGLQSYGYTF. The CDR3 DNA is TGTGCTAGTGGTTCCTCGGGACAGGGCCTACAATCCTATGGCTACACCTTC.

The CDR3 nucleotides are TGTGCCAGCAGCTTTGAGGGGGCCGGCACTGAAGCTTTCTTT. Its protein is CASSFEGAGTEAFF. J is TRBJ1-1 and V is TRBV11-3; 7 bases fit TRBD1. Germline CDR1 reads SGHNT; CDR2 reads YENEEA. The CDR3 is made up of 14 amino acids. V gave up 3 bases and J gave up 4 bases; unmatched junction bases: 5.

The chain combines TRBV29-1 with TRBJ1-2, with D perhaps matching TRBD1 (5 bases). The V and J ends lost 2 bases and 9 bases respectively, with 10 bases between them. The germline CDR1 and CDR2 sequences are SQVTM and ANQGSEA. The CDR3 spans 11 residues. The CDR3 here is CSVEQGESYTF. The CDR3 region has the DNA TGCAGCGTTGAACAGGGCGAAAGCTACACCTTC.

The V call is TRBV5-1, the J call TRBJ1-2; D is possibly TRBD1 (6 bases). CDR1 is SGHRS, CDR2 YFSETQ, per germline. The CDR3 runs to 16 residues. Trimming stripped 1 base from V and 0 bases from J, with 13 bases between. CDR3 bases: TGCGCCAGCAGCTTGAGGTCAGACAGGTCTAACTATGGCTACACCTTC. Protein product: CASSLRSDRSNYGYTF.

V gene TRBV11-3 combines with J gene TRBJ2-3; TRBD2 aligns across 9 bases. Trimming cost V 5 bases and J 1 base; bases outside gene matches: 13. Per the germline V gene, CDR1 is SGHNT and CDR2 is YENEEA. The CDR3 loop spans 18 amino acids. The CDR3 DNA reads as TGTGCCAGCAGCCCCTATGGGCGGGGGGGCGCGGGCACAGATACGCAGTATTTT. This encodes CASSPYGRGGAGTDTQYF.

The rearrangement uses TRBV4-2 and TRBJ2-5; weak D call: TRBD1 (5 bases). The V and J ends lost 4 bases and 4 bases respectively, with 19 bases between them. The length of the CDR3 is 16 residues. The V gene's germline CDR1 is LGHNA and CDR2 YNFKEQ. Here the CDR3 reads CASSPQGQGVGETQYF. Here the CDR3 DNA reads TGTGCCAGCAGCCCCCAAGGGCAGGGCGTAGGAGAGACCCAGTACTTC.

This clone was detected once. J is TRBJ2-1 and V is TRBV5-4; D is possibly TRBD1 (6 bases). V lost 0 bases and J 8 bases, leaving 9 bases between the germline ends. CDR1 is SGHNT and CDR2 is YYREEE in the germline V gene (reference sequence). The CDR3 is 13 residues long. The CDR3 loop reads CASSLVGAHEQFF. The CDR3 DNA reads as TGTGCCAGCAGCTTGGTGGGGGCCCATGAGCAGTTCTTC. The whole variable domain, remainder taken from reference TRBV5-4 and TRBJ2-1, is ETGVTQSPTHLIKTRGQQVTLRCSSQSGHNTVSWYQQALGQGPQFIFQYYREEENGRGNFPPRFSGLQFPNYSSELNVNALELDDSALYLCASSLVGAHEQFFGPGTRLTVL.

For this clone: The junction shows a germline mismatch at one end, possibly a read error. V usage is TRBV2 and J usage is TRBJ2-7, with TRBD1 matching 9 bases. The germline V gene encodes CDR1 SNHLY and CDR2 FYNNEI. This CDR3 spans 14 amino acids. CDR3 bases: TGTGCCAGCACTGAATGGACAGGGGCCTACGAGCAGTACTTC. It encodes CASTEWTGAYEQYF.

The chain's CDR3 is CASSSKVLPGQGGFYGYTF. The CDR3 bases are TGTGCCAGCAGTTCTAAAGTCCTTCCGGGACAGGGCGGGTTCTATGGCTACACCTTC. The rearrangement uses TRBV27 and TRBJ1-2, with 9 bases identical to TRBD1. CDR1 is MNHEY and CDR2 is SMNVEV in the germline V gene (reference sequence). CDR3 length equals 19 residues. The V segment lost 4 bases and the J segment 4 bases; nucleotides outside the gene matches: 19.

The chain has TRBV5-5 and TRBJ2-1; TRBD2 matches at 8 bases. CDR1 and CDR2 from the germline V gene are SGHKS and YYEKEE (reference sequence). Trimming removed 1 base from V and 5 bases from J; junction bases left unmatched: 8. CDR3 length: 16 residues. The CDR3 reads CASSLLERELDNEQFF. CDR3 DNA: TGTGCCAGCAGCTTGCTCGAGCGGGAGTTGGACAATGAGCAGTTCTTC.

Concerning this clone: The same CDR3 also results from other DNA sequences found in this sample. This chain links TRBV9 with TRBJ2-2; D is unresolved. The V gene's germline CDR1 is SGDLS and CDR2 YYNGEE. V was clipped by 0 bases and J by 2 bases, with 8 bases between them. There are 15 residues in the CDR3. The CDR3 DNA sequence: TGTGCCAGCAGCGTAGCGACACAAAACACCGGGGAGCTGTTTTTT. This codes for CASSVATQNTGELFF.

V usage is TRBV13 and J usage is TRBJ2-3; perhaps TRBD2 as D (6 bases). The germline V and J ends were trimmed by 4 bases and 2 bases, with 13 bases remaining between them. There are 15 residues in the CDR3. Germline CDR1 and CDR2: PRHDT and FYEKMQ (reference sequence). The CDR3 spells CASSSREFHTDTQYF. CDR3 DNA: TGTGCCAGCAGCTCACGGGAGTTTCACACAGATACGCAGTATTTT.

The chain links TRBV9 to TRBJ2-3; 7 bases are a match to TRBD2. Trimming at V came to 3 bases and at J to 1 base, leaving 5 bases not matched to a gene. Looked up from germline, CDR1 is SGDLS and CDR2 is YYNGEE. CDR3 length: 15 amino acids. CDR3 coding DNA: TGTGCCAGCAGCGATAGCGGGTGGGGCACAGATACGCAGTATTTT. It translates to CASSDSGWGTDTQYF.

The V and J genes are TRBV24-1 and TRBJ2-3; D is possibly TRBD2 (6 bases). V was shortened by 7 bases and J by 5 bases, with 18 bases between the two germline ends. Germline CDR1 reads KGHDR; CDR2 reads SFDVKD. The CDR3 consists of 15 residues. The CDR3 loop reads CATSPTGAERDTQYF. The CDR3 DNA follows: TGTGCCACCAGCCCAACGGGAGCGGAGAGAGATACGCAGTATTTT.

The rearrangement joins TRBV7-9 to TRBJ1-1, with a possible D match to TRBD1 (6 bases). CDR3 size: 16 residues. The germline V gene encodes CDR1 SEHNR and CDR2 FQNEAQ (reference sequence). Trimming left V 4 bases short and J 0 bases short, with 15 bases between. The CDR3 nucleotides are TGTGCCAGCAGCTCTTCAGGGGCTGGAATGAACACTGAAGCTTTCTTT. As protein: CASSSSGAGMNTEAFF.

The chain is built from TRBV5-1 and TRBJ2-2; D possibly corresponds to TRBD1 (6 bases). The length of the CDR3 is 15 residues. Germline lookup yields CDR1 SGHRS and CDR2 YFSETQ. V lost 7 bases, J lost 0 bases, and 13 bases lay in between. The CDR3 region has the DNA TGCGCCAGCTCGCTCTCAGGGGCGAACACCGGGGAGCTGTTTTTT. It specifies CASSLSGANTGELFF.

The chain couples TRBV5-4 to TRBJ2-5, with a weak D call TRBD2 (6 bases). CDR1 and CDR2 from the germline V gene are SGHNT and YYREEE (reference sequence). The CDR3 extends over 15 amino acids. V lost 4 bases and J 4 bases, leaving 17 bases between the germline ends. The DNA for the CDR3 is TGTGCCAGCAGCCCGGCCGGGACTCGTGGAGAGACCCAGTACTTC. It is translated as CASSPAGTRGETQYF.

This chain links TRBV10-3 with TRBJ2-3, with TRBD2 matching 13 bases. The junction had 4 bases not matched to a gene; V was cut back by 6 bases and J by 1 base. Germline V gives CDR1 ENHRY, CDR2 SYGVKD. CDR3 length equals 16 residues. The CDR3 DNA reads as TGTGCCATCAGAGCGGGACTAGCGGGGCGCACAGATACGCAGTATTTT. Encoded protein: CAIRAGLAGRTDTQYF.

The chain employs TRBV7-6 and TRBJ2-3, with 7 bases aligning to TRBD2. V lost 3 bases to trimming and J lost 4 bases; unmatched junction nucleotides: 16. Looked up from germline, CDR1 is SGHVS and CDR2 is FNYEAQ. This CDR3 is 18 amino acids long. The CDR3 protein is CASSFARGWDYPPDTQYF. The CDR3, as DNA: TGTGCCAGCAGCTTCGCTCGCGGGTGGGACTACCCCCCAGATACGCAGTATTTT. Full variable domain (rest looked up from reference TRBV7-6 and TRBJ2-3): GAGVSQSPRYKVTKRGQDVALRCDPISGHVSLYWYRQALGQGPEFLTYFNYEAQQDKSGLPNDRFSAERPEGSISTLTIQRTEQRDSAMYRCASSFARGWDYPPDTQYFGPGTRLTVL.